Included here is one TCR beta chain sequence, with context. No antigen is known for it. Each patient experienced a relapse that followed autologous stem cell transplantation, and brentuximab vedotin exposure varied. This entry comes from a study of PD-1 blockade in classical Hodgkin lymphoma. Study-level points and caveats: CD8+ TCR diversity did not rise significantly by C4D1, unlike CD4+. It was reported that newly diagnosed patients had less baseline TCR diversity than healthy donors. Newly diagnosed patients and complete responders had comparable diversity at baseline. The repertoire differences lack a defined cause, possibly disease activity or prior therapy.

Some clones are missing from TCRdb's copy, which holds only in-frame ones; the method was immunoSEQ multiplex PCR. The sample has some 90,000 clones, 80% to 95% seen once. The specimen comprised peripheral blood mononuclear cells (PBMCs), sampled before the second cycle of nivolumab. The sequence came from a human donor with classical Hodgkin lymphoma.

The CDR3 DNA follows: TGTGCCAGTAGGGGGGGCCGAGAAATTCAGCCCCAGCATTTT. This translates into CASRGGREIQPQHF. The V gene is TRBV19, the J gene TRBJ1-5; possibly TRBD1 for D (6 bases). CDR1 LNHDA and CDR2 SQIVND come from the germline V gene (reference sequence). Trimming removed 6 bases at V and 6 bases at J, with 15 bases between. This CDR3 is built from 14 residues.